Below, 28 T cell receptor beta chains from the same sample are listed, as sequenced in a study of vaccination and CD4 T cells after COVID-19. Their target antigens are unknown. Sequencing of the DNA from cultured CD4+ T cells was carried out with the Oncomine TCR Beta short-read assay. TCRdb fed the PCR reads into MiXCR, producing one record per CDR3 protein. Of over 15,000 distinct CDR3 sequences in the sample, approximately 73% are singletons; the top ten hold approximately 11%. Treatment defined: approximately 9-day PBMC culture with coronavirus spike peptide pools or control peptides (ViraFEST assay). Sequences were obtained from CD4+ T cells from blood, cultured in vitro. The receptors were sampled from a human donor who had recovered from COVID-19.

The CDR3 nucleotides read TGTGCCAGCAGCCCCAGGGGCGGCTATGGCTACACCTTC. It codes for CASSPRGGYGYTF. The rearrangement joins TRBV7-3 to TRBJ1-2; a weak D match, TRBD1 (6 bases). Germline V gene sequence: CDR1 SGHTA, CDR2 FQGTGA. Trimming removed 5 bases at V and 4 bases at J, with 11 bases between. This CDR3 comprises 13 residues.

The chain employs TRBV7-9 and TRBJ2-1, with 7 bases fitting TRBD2. This CDR3 comprises 19 residues. Trimming removed 1 base from V and 3 bases from J; junction bases left unmatched: 15. CDR1 is SEHNR, CDR2 FQNEAQ, per germline (reference sequence). In DNA form, the CDR3 reads TGTGCCAGCAGCTTAGACGGCTTTGGAGGGAGGGCTCACTACAATGAGCAGTTCTTC. This gives the protein CASSLDGFGGRAHYNEQFF.

This chain links TRBV12-3 or TRBV12-4 with TRBJ1-5; possible D gene TRBD1, 6 bases. The CDR3 contains 15 residues. Trimming took 8 bases from V and 5 from J, leaving 19 bases between them. The CDR3 DNA is TGTGCCAGCTCCCCGGGGACAAGGACCGATCAGCCCCAGCATTTT. As protein: CASSPGTRTDQPQHF.

By share, this clonotype counts as medium-sized (0.01 to 0.1%). The V call is TRBV11-3, the J call TRBJ1-1; D not resolved. The CDR3 covers 14 residues. Trimming shortened V by 1 base and J by 0 bases, and 6 bases separated the two germline ends. Germline V lookup: CDR1 SGHNT, CDR2 YENEEA. The CDR3 region is CASSLGGMNTEAFF. DNA of the CDR3: TGTGCCAGCAGCTTAGGCGGAATGAACACTGAAGCTTTCTTT.

V usage is TRBV7-2 and J usage is TRBJ2-5; possible D gene TRBD2, 5 bases. Germline V gene sequence: CDR1 SGHTA, CDR2 FQGNSA. The CDR3 contains 16 residues. V gave up 0 bases and J gave up 3 bases, with 14 bases separating them. The CDR3 sequence is CASSLAQVRGEETQYF. DNA of the CDR3: TGTGCCAGCAGCTTAGCCCAGGTTCGGGGTGAAGAGACCCAGTACTTC. Full variable domain (missing parts from reference TRBV7-2 and TRBJ2-5): GAGVSQSPSNKVTEKGKDVELRCDPISGHTALYWYRQSLGQGLEFLIYFQGNSAPDKSGLPSDRFSAERTGGSVSTLTIQRTQQEDSAVYLCASSLAQVRGEETQYFGPGTRLLVL.

The chain joins TRBV4-2 to TRBJ1-2; D perhaps matches TRBD1 (5 bases). The CDR3 length is 15 residues. V lost 4 bases and J 4 bases, leaving 16 bases between the germline ends. Germline loops: CDR1 LGHNA, CDR2 YNFKEQ. The CDR3 region is CASSPSAGVTYGYTF. As DNA, the CDR3 is TGTGCCAGCAGCCCCTCTGCGGGGGTTACCTATGGCTACACCTTC.

The rearrangement uses TRBV29-1 and TRBJ1-1, with D uncertain. Trimming left V 4 bases short and J 8 bases short, with 8 bases between. The CDR3 extends over 10 amino acids. Looked up from germline, CDR1 is SQVTM and CDR2 is ANQGSEA. The CDR3 DNA sequence: TGCAGCGTTGGGACGGTAGAAGCTTTCTTT. Protein product: CSVGTVEAFF.

CDR3 amino acids: CSARQGHLGTDTQYF. DNA for the CDR3: TGCAGTGCTAGACAGGGACATTTGGGCACAGATACGCAGTATTTT. This chain joins TRBV20-1 and TRBJ2-3, with a possible D match to TRBD1 (6 bases). The CDR3 sequence is 15 residues long. Germline loops: CDR1 DFQATT, CDR2 SNEGSKA (reference sequence). The ends were cut back, 2 bases at V and 1 base at J, with 13 bases in the middle.

Only a few counts were recorded for this clonotype. V usage is TRBV2 and J usage is TRBJ1-2; 9 bases map to TRBD1. Germline V gene data show CDR1 as SNHLY and CDR2 as FYNNEI. The J segment lost 8 bases and the V segment lost 7 bases, leaving 14 bases of the junction unmatched. The CDR3 consists of 15 residues. CDR3 in amino acids: CASKLDRDRVRGYTF. The DNA for the CDR3 is TGTGCCAGCAAGCTCGACCGGGACAGGGTCAGAGGCTACACCTTC.

The chain couples TRBV19 to TRBJ2-2, with D unresolved. The CDR3 runs to 15 residues. Germline V gives CDR1 LNHDA, CDR2 SQIVND (reference sequence). V was trimmed by 3 bases and J by 2 bases, leaving 10 bases between them. For the CDR3, the DNA is TGTGCCAGTAGTATTCGATCCAGAAACACCGGGGAGCTGTTTTTT. Translated, it gives CASSIRSRNTGELFF.

The rearrangement links TRBV7-2 to TRBJ1-2; no definite D call. Germline-derived CDR1 and CDR2 are SGHTA and FQGNSA. This CDR3 has 12 residues. The V end was cut by 1 base, the J end by 4 bases, with 4 bases between. This CDR3 reads CASSLEAYGYTF. The CDR3 DNA sequence: TGTGCCAGCAGCTTAGAGGCCTATGGCTACACCTTC.

The genes are TRBV7-2 and TRBJ1-5, with D possibly TRBD1 on 5 matching bases. Trimming removed 5 bases from V and 1 base from J, with 12 bases in between. The CDR3 consists of 15 residues. Germline CDR1 reads SGHTA; CDR2 reads FQGNSA. CDR3 protein: CASSRTGQSNQPQHF. CDR3 DNA: TGTGCCAGCAGCCGGACGGGGCAGAGCAATCAGCCCCAGCATTTT.

The chain joins TRBV30 to TRBJ1-2; D ambiguous. The CDR3 is 16 amino acids. V was trimmed by 0 bases and J by 8 bases, leaving 22 bases between them. Germline V CDR1 and CDR2: GTSNPN, SVGIG (reference sequence). The CDR3 DNA sequence: TGTGCCTGGAGTGTACGAGGGAGGAGGACGCACAAGGGCTACACCTTC. Amino acids: CAWSVRGRRTHKGYTF.

The rearrangement links TRBV7-2 to TRBJ1-6; D call uncertain. This CDR3 spans 15 amino acids. Trimming took 1 base from V and 10 from J, leaving 14 bases between them. Germline V gene data show CDR1 as SGHTA and CDR2 as FQGNSA. The CDR3 nucleotides read TGTGCCAGCAGCTTAGATTCTCATAGACGGTCACCCCTCCACTTT. Residues: CASSLDSHRRSPLHF.

The chain recombines TRBV28 with TRBJ1-2; the D gene is possibly TRBD1 (6 bases). This CDR3 is 12 amino acids long. The germline gives CDR1 MDHEN, CDR2 SYDVKM. Trimming took 7 bases from V and 8 from J, leaving 14 bases between them. In DNA form, the CDR3 reads TGTGCCAGCACCCTAAGGGGGTTCGGCTACACCTTC. This gives the protein CASTLRGFGYTF.

The CDR3 region is CASSYSSGRGNEQYF. Written as DNA, the CDR3 is TGTGCCAGCAGTTACTCGAGCGGGAGGGGGAACGAGCAGTACTTC. The rearrangement joins TRBV6-5 to TRBJ2-7; 10 positions match TRBD2. The trim removed 0 bases at V and 5 bases at J, leaving 4 bases unmatched. The germline V gene encodes CDR1 MNHEY and CDR2 SVGAGI. The CDR3 extends over 15 amino acids.

The chain employs TRBV19 and TRBJ1-5; 7 nucleotides line up with TRBD1. The V and J ends lost 9 bases and 3 bases, in that order; junction bases with no gene match: 11. Looked up from germline, CDR1 is LNHDA and CDR2 is SQIVND (reference sequence). The CDR3 covers 15 residues. This CDR3 reads CASRRTGAPNQPQHF. DNA of the CDR3: TGTGCCAGCCGAAGGACAGGCGCTCCCAATCAGCCCCAGCATTTT.

This clonotype was observed a few times. This chain joins TRBV7-2 and TRBJ2-7; 8 bases fit TRBD2. The junction had 4 bases not matched to a gene; V was cut back by 0 bases and J by 3 bases. Germline CDR1 is SGHTA and CDR2 is FQGNSA. This CDR3 has 15 amino acids. Written as DNA, the CDR3 is TGTGCCAGCAGCTTAGCTGTGGGACTAGGCTACGAGCAGTACTTC. As protein: CASSLAVGLGYEQYF.

The V gene is TRBV20-1, the J gene TRBJ1-1; 8 nucleotides line up with TRBD1. The germline V gene has CDR1 DFQATT and CDR2 SNEGSKA (reference sequence). The CDR3 is 14 residues long. V gave up 3 bases and J gave up 10 bases; unmatched junction bases: 13. CDR3 bases: TGCAGTGCTAGGGAGGACAGGGTCGGGGTATCAGCTTTCTTT. The encoded protein is CSAREDRVGVSAFF.

This clonotype was detected once. A single base separates this from a much larger clone, so it may be a read error. Since the CDR3 does not end with the conserved phenylalanine or tryptophan, this likely comes from a read error. This chain uses TRBV4-3 with TRBJ1-2; 8 bases match TRBD1. The germline V gene encodes CDR1 LGHNA and CDR2 YSLEER. The CDR3 is 15 residues long. Germline trimming cut 4 bases from V and 7 bases from J; bases unmatched to any gene: 11. Here the CDR3 DNA reads TGCGCCAGCAGCCCTCTGGTGAGGGACAGGTCTGGCTACACCCTC. It translates to CASSPLVRDRSGYTL.

The V gene is TRBV4-3, the J gene TRBJ2-7; perhaps TRBD2 as D (6 bases). The CDR3 has 13 residues. In germline, CDR1 is LGHNA, CDR2 YSLEER. Trimming removed 4 bases from V and 6 bases from J, with 13 bases in between. Here the CDR3 reads CASSPEPAGEQYF. The CDR3 nucleotides read TGCGCCAGCAGCCCCGAGCCAGCGGGCGAGCAGTACTTC.

The chain joins TRBV12-3 or TRBV12-4 to TRBJ1-6; D perhaps matches TRBD1 (5 bases). CDR3 size: 16 residues. Trimming shortened V by 3 bases and J by 7 bases, and 16 bases separated the two germline ends. The CDR3 sequence: CASSFVVGDGNSPLHF. DNA of the CDR3: TGTGCCAGCAGTTTTGTAGTGGGGGATGGGAATTCACCCCTCCACTTT.

The chain joins TRBV6-1 to TRBJ2-7; possibly TRBD1 for D (6 bases). Germline V lookup: CDR1 MNHNS, CDR2 SASEGT. The V gene lost 6 bases and the J gene lost 0 bases, with 12 bases spanning the gap. This CDR3 is 14 amino acids long. The CDR3 DNA reads TGTGCCAGCAGGACCCCCAGGGGCTCCTACGAGCAGTACTTC. Translating it yields CASRTPRGSYEQYF.

The rearrangement joins TRBV5-6 to TRBJ1-5; D is possibly TRBD1 (6 bases). From germline, CDR1 is SGHDT and CDR2 YYEEEE. The CDR3 is made up of 17 amino acids. The germline V and J ends were trimmed by 4 bases and 6 bases, with 23 bases remaining between them. The CDR3 sequence is CASSARGLGAGVQPQHF. CDR3 bases: TGTGCCAGCAGCGCCAGAGGCCTTGGGGCAGGGGTTCAGCCCCAGCATTTT.

The chain is built from TRBV27 and TRBJ2-2; TRBD1 matches 9 bases. The CDR3 consists of 15 residues. Germline V gives CDR1 MNHEY, CDR2 SMNVEV (reference sequence). Trimming at V came to 6 bases and at J to 3 bases, leaving 5 bases not matched to a gene. The DNA for the CDR3 is TGTGCCAGCAGGGGTCGACAGGGGGACACCGGGGAGCTGTTTTTT. As protein: CASRGRQGDTGELFF.

The chain has TRBV20-1 and TRBJ2-7; no firm D call. V dropped 5 bases and J dropped 4 bases, with 15 bases sitting between them. The CDR3 has 13 amino acids. The germline V gene encodes CDR1 DFQATT and CDR2 SNEGSKA (reference sequence). The CDR3 reads CSARDFTTYEQYF. CDR3 nucleotide sequence: TGCAGTGCTCGTGATTTTACCACTTACGAGCAGTACTTC.

The genes are TRBV20-1 and TRBJ1-1; TRBD1 might be the D (5 bases). With 2 bases removed from V and 11 bases from J, the gap between germline ends came to 21 bases. The CDR3 loop spans 14 amino acids. Germline V lookup: CDR1 DFQATT, CDR2 SNEGSKA (reference sequence). The chain's CDR3 is CSARIDPRGRNAFF. CDR3 bases: TGCAGTGCTAGAATTGACCCGCGGGGACGAAATGCTTTCTTT.

The chain uses TRBV6-2 or TRBV6-3 and TRBJ2-5; tentatively, D is TRBD1 or TRBD2 (6 bases each). Trimming cost V 10 bases and J 4 bases, with 19 bases left between them. CDR1 and CDR2 from the germline V gene are MNHEY and SVGEGT. There are 14 residues in the CDR3. The CDR3, as DNA: TGTGCCACTTCGGGACAACTAGCAGGAGAGACCCAGTACTTC. This sequence encodes CATSGQLAGETQYF.